Below are 27 T cell receptor beta chains sequenced from a single sample in a study of blood T cell repertoires in COVID-19. Measured with immunoSEQ multiplex PCR; TCRdb has only the in-frame clones, and not every one. This sample has fewer than 80,000 clones, with approximately 90% found just once. The sequencing sample was made of peripheral blood. The receptors were sampled from a human donor in a cohort sampled during active COVID-19.

This chain joins TRBV6-5 and TRBJ1-2; 9 bases match TRBD1. In germline, CDR1 is MNHEY, CDR2 SVGAGI. V trimming: 2 bases; J trimming: 4 bases; junction bases outside the gene matches: 8. The CDR3 length is 16 residues. In DNA, the CDR3 is TGTGCCAGCAGTTACCCTCTGGGACAGGGCGGCTATGGCTACACCTTC. This encodes CASSYPLGQGGYGYTF.

The chain combines TRBV7-9 with TRBJ2-7; TRBD1 matches at 7 bases. Germline V CDR1 and CDR2: SEHNR, FQNEAQ (reference sequence). The junction had 12 bases not matched to a gene; V was cut back by 5 bases and J by 5 bases. The CDR3 length is 15 residues. CDR3 coding DNA: TGTGCCAGCAGCAAAGTTACCAGGGGGAATAACGAGCAGTACTTC. Its translation is CASSKVTRGNNEQYF.

V usage is TRBV5-1 and J usage is TRBJ2-3, with unresolved D. CDR3 length: 14 residues. V was clipped by 6 bases and J by 0 bases, with 11 bases between them. Germline V gene lookup returns CDR1 SGHRS and CDR2 YFSETQ. The CDR3 here is CASTREASTDTQYF. The CDR3 DNA sequence: TGCGCCAGCACCCGCGAGGCTAGCACAGATACGCAGTATTTT. The full variable domain, its missing parts supplied by reference TRBV5-1 and TRBJ2-3, is KAGVTQTPRYLIKTRGQQVTLSCSPISGHRSVSWYQQTPGQGLQFLFEYFSETQRNKGNFPGRFSGRQFSNSRSEMNVSTLELGDSALYLCASTREASTDTQYFGPGTRLTVL.

The V and J genes are TRBV5-4 and TRBJ1-1, with D perhaps TRBD1 (5 bases). Germline CDR1 reads SGHNT; CDR2 reads YYREEE (reference sequence). V gave up 3 bases and J gave up 6 bases, with 18 bases separating them. This CDR3 comprises 15 residues. Here the CDR3 reads CASSSGPSGGAEAFF. In DNA, the CDR3 is TGTGCCAGCAGCTCGGGGCCGTCGGGGGGGGCTGAAGCTTTCTTT.

V usage is TRBV20-1 and J usage is TRBJ2-7; D gene uncertain. V lost 3 bases and J 6 bases, leaving 9 bases between the germline ends. The length of the CDR3 is 11 residues. Germline CDR1 and CDR2: DFQATT and SNEGSKA (reference sequence). CDR3 sequence (DNA): TGCAGTGCTAGCTCGGGTTTCGAGCAGTACTTC. Protein: CSASSGFEQYF.

This rearrangement joins TRBV2 to TRBJ1-6, with D possibly TRBD1 on 6 matching bases. The CDR3 runs 15 residues. Looked up from germline, CDR1 is SNHLY and CDR2 is FYNNEI. Trimming stripped 8 bases from V and 0 bases from J, with 11 bases between. CDR3 amino acids: CASGGASSYNSPLHF. Here the CDR3 DNA reads TGTGCCAGCGGGGGGGCAAGCTCCTATAATTCACCCCTCCACTTT.

The V and J genes are TRBV25-1 and TRBJ2-3, with 7 bases matching TRBD2. The V segment lost 1 base and the J segment 8 bases; nucleotides outside the gene matches: 12. This CDR3 contains 16 residues. Germline V lookup: CDR1 MGHDK, CDR2 SYGVNS. The CDR3, as DNA: TGTGCCAGCAGTGAATTCGGGGGAGGGCGGAAGGGTACGCAGTATTTT. It is translated as CASSEFGGGRKGTQYF.

The chain has TRBV25-1 and TRBJ1-2; no clear D. Germline V gives CDR1 MGHDK, CDR2 SYGVNS. The CDR3 is made up of 12 amino acids. V was trimmed by 3 bases and J by 6 bases, leaving 8 bases between them. The CDR3 loop is CASSERGHGYTF. In nucleotides, the CDR3 is TGTGCCAGCAGTGAGCGAGGGCATGGCTACACCTTC.

The chain uses TRBV5-1 and TRBJ1-3; D is unclear. CDR3 length equals 16 residues. Germline lookup yields CDR1 SGHRS and CDR2 YFSETQ. Trimming pared 0 bases from V and 0 bases from J, leaving 10 bases between. Here the CDR3 reads CASSLGTRNSGNTIYF. DNA for the CDR3: TGCGCCAGCAGCTTGGGAACCAGAAACTCTGGAAACACCATATATTTT.

The chain joins TRBV2 to TRBJ2-2; 10 bases agree with TRBD1. V lost 6 bases to trimming and J lost 1 base; unmatched junction nucleotides: 5. Looked up from germline, CDR1 is SNHLY and CDR2 is FYNNEI. This CDR3 is 16 amino acids long. CDR3 region: CASSRRDRGNTGELFF. In DNA, the CDR3 is TGTGCCAGCAGCCGCCGGGACAGGGGGAACACCGGGGAGCTGTTTTTT.

The rearrangement links TRBV14 to TRBJ2-3; TRBD2 aligns across 15 bases. The CDR3 has 18 amino acids. Germline V lookup: CDR1 SGHDN, CDR2 FVKESK. V was clipped by 2 bases and J by 1 base; unmatched bases: 4. The DNA of the CDR3 is TGTGCCAGCAGCCAACAAGGACTAGCGGGAGGGGGCACAGATACGCAGTATTTT. Translation: CASSQQGLAGGGTDTQYF.

The chain is built from TRBV6-6 and TRBJ1-5; D might be TRBD1 (6 bases). The germline V gene encodes CDR1 MNHNY and CDR2 SVGAGI (reference sequence). V lost 7 bases, J lost 2 bases, and 9 bases lay in between. This CDR3 has 13 residues. DNA of the CDR3: TGTGCCAGCAAAGGGGGAGGCAATCAGCCCCAGCATTTT. Amino acid sequence: CASKGGGNQPQHF.

This chain links TRBV6-5 with TRBJ1-3; unclear D gene. The CDR3 is 16 amino acids. Germline CDR1 is MNHEY and CDR2 is SVGAGI. V lost 2 bases and J 0 bases, leaving 11 bases between the germline ends. The CDR3 coding sequence is TGTGCCAGCAGTTACGGGAGATCCAGCTCTGGAAACACCATATATTTT. Encoded protein: CASSYGRSSSGNTIYF.

The chain's CDR3 is CSVGGAGEGSPLHF. The CDR3 region has the DNA TGCAGCGTTGGCGGTGCAGGGGAAGGTTCACCCCTCCACTTT. The gene calls are TRBV29-1 and TRBJ1-6; a possible D gene is TRBD1 (6 bases). The CDR3 length is 14 residues. Between the trimmed V and J ends, which lost 4 bases and 9 bases, there was a span of 16 bases. In germline, CDR1 is SQVTM, CDR2 ANQGSEA.

J is TRBJ1-6 and V is TRBV28; TRBD1 might be the D (5 bases). The germline V gene has CDR1 MDHEN and CDR2 SYDVKM. The V gene lost 3 bases and the J gene lost 3 bases, with 9 bases spanning the gap. The CDR3 is 15 residues long. The CDR3 DNA reads as TGTGCCAGCAGTTTCGCGACAGTCTATAATTCACCCCTCCACTTT. It specifies CASSFATVYNSPLHF.

The chain uses TRBV3-1 (or the pseudogene TRBV3-2) and TRBJ1-6, with 8 bases matching TRBD1. This CDR3 region has 19 residues. Germline V CDR1 and CDR2: LGHDT, YNNKEL (reference sequence). The trim removed 0 bases at V and 5 bases at J, leaving 12 bases unmatched. The CDR3 nucleotides read TGTGCCAGCAGCCAAGAAGGCGGGTGGGGGACAGGCAATAATTCACCCCTCCACTTT. This translates into CASSQEGGWGTGNNSPLHF.

This chain joins TRBV5-4 and TRBJ2-7; 9 bases match TRBD2. Germline CDR1 SGHNT, CDR2 YYREEE (reference sequence). This CDR3 region has 15 residues. The junction had 6 bases not matched to a gene; V was cut back by 0 bases and J by 5 bases. The CDR3, as DNA: TGTGCCAGCAGCTTGGGTAGCGGGGGCCTCGACGAGCAGTACTTC. Translation: CASSLGSGGLDEQYF.

This sequence joins TRBV12-3 or TRBV12-4 and TRBJ2-3; 9 positions agree with TRBD1. This CDR3 comprises 13 residues. The V and J ends lost 5 bases and 8 bases, in that order; junction bases with no gene match: 5. The CDR3: CASSGQGPGTQYF. CDR3 DNA: TGTGCCAGCAGTGGACAGGGGCCGGGTACGCAGTATTTT.

Only one count was recorded for this clone. The chain carries TRBV19 and TRBJ1-4; weak D call: TRBD1 (5 bases). Looked up from germline, CDR1 is LNHDA and CDR2 is SQIVND (reference sequence). V shed 1 base and J shed 6 bases, with 21 bases lying between them. This CDR3 is 18 amino acids long. CDR3 protein: CASSIGPTRRGRDEKLFF. For the CDR3, the DNA is TGTGCCAGTAGTATAGGACCGACCAGAAGGGGAAGGGATGAAAAACTGTTTTTT.

The chain joins TRBV4-1 to TRBJ2-3; TRBD1 agrees at 8 bases. Germline V gives CDR1 MGHRA, CDR2 YSYEKL. This CDR3 is 15 amino acids long. Unmatched junction bases numbered 5, after V lost 3 bases and J lost 3 bases. DNA of the CDR3: TGCGCCAGCAGCCAGGCCCAGGGGGCAACAGATACGCAGTATTTT. Encoded protein: CASSQAQGATDTQYF.

This clone has a single count. The chain recombines TRBV5-6 with TRBJ2-2; 12 bases fit TRBD2. Trimming cost V 1 base and J 4 bases; bases outside gene matches: 2. This CDR3 region has 16 residues. Germline CDR1 SGHDT, CDR2 YYEEEE. The CDR3 protein is CASSLPSGRATGELFF. In DNA form, the CDR3 reads TGTGCCAGCAGCTTGCCTAGCGGGAGGGCCACCGGGGAGCTGTTTTTT.

The V gene is TRBV6-5, the J gene TRBJ2-1; 8 bases map to TRBD2. After removal of 4 bases from V and 7 bases from J, the junction contained 9 bases not matched to a gene. This CDR3 region has 15 residues. The germline CDR1 and CDR2 sequences are MNHEY and SVGAGI. CDR3 amino acids: CASSSLTGGLNEQFF. The CDR3 bases are TGTGCCAGCAGTTCTTTGACGGGGGGGCTGAATGAGCAGTTCTTC.

The chain joins TRBV9 to TRBJ1-2, with 7 bases lining up with TRBD1. The CDR3 totals 14 residues. Germline V CDR1 and CDR2: SGDLS, YYNGEE. The junction had 10 bases not matched to a gene; V was cut back by 3 bases and J by 8 bases. The CDR3 protein is CASSARTGPGGYTF. CDR3 bases: TGTGCCAGCAGCGCCCGGACAGGACCTGGCGGCTACACCTTC.

This clone appeared a single time. This chain uses TRBV12-5 with TRBJ1-1; tentative D call: TRBD1 (5 bases). Germline assignment: CDR1 LGHNT and CDR2 FRNRAP. This CDR3 spans 21 amino acids. Trimming removed 4 bases from V and 0 bases from J, with 30 bases in between. CDR3 protein: CASGSPQGGDKDKYMNTEAFF. For the CDR3, the DNA is TGTGCTAGTGGTTCTCCGCAGGGAGGTGATAAAGATAAGTACATGAACACTGAAGCTTTCTTT. The complete variable domain, with remaining parts taken from reference TRBV12-5 and TRBJ1-1, reads DARVTQTPRHKVTEMGQEVTMRCQPILGHNTVFWYRQTMMQGLELLAYFRNRAPLDDSGMPKDRFSAEMPDATLATLKIQPSEPRDSAVYFCASGSPQGGDKDKYMNTEAFFGQGTRLTVV.

This clone appeared once. This rearrangement joins TRBV25-1 to TRBJ2-4, with 8 positions matching TRBD2. With 7 bases clipped from V and 2 bases from J, the junction kept 4 bases outside the gene matches. The germline CDR1 and CDR2 sequences are MGHDK and SYGVNS. This CDR3 region has 14 residues. CDR3 sequence: CASTPGGTKNIQYF. CDR3 nucleotide sequence: TGTGCCAGCACCCCGGGGGGGACCAAAAACATTCAGTACTTC.

A word on this clone: An end of the junction differs from the germline gene, which may be a read error. The V call is TRBV7-7, the J call TRBJ2-3, with 12 positions matching TRBD1. Germline V gene lookup returns CDR1 SSHAT and CDR2 FNYEAQ (reference sequence). The CDR3 has 15 amino acids. CDR3 nucleotides: TGTGCTAGCAGCCGGGACAGGGGGCCGCTTGGTACGCAGTATTTT. Protein: CASSRDRGPLGTQYF.

The CDR3 DNA reads TGTGCCTGGAGCAGCGGGTCTAGCGGGGGGATGAACGATGAGCAGTTCTTC. It specifies CAWSSGSSGGMNDEQFF. The genes are TRBV30 and TRBJ2-1, with 11 bases fitting TRBD2. This CDR3 has 17 residues. The V gene end was trimmed by 3 bases and the J gene end by 8 bases; junction bases not matched to a gene: 15. CDR1 is GTSNPN, CDR2 SVGIG, per germline (reference sequence).